These 29 T cell receptor beta chains were sequenced from one sample in a study of cytotoxic CD8 clonotypes in ibrutinib-treated CLL. Sequenced by immunoSEQ multiplex PCR; TCRdb stores in-frame clones only, minus some. The sample has more than 55,000 clones; less than 75% are singletons. The sample here was PBMCs, taken after 12 months of ibrutinib treatment. The receptors shown here come from a human donor with chronic lymphocytic leukemia.

The chain combines TRBV6-5 with TRBJ2-1; D is unclear. The germline V gene has CDR1 MNHEY and CDR2 SVGAGI. This CDR3 spans 13 amino acids. V lost 7 bases, J lost 12 bases, and 19 bases lay in between. The CDR3 sequence is CASKLTWSSGQFF. In nucleotides, the CDR3 is TGTGCCAGCAAGCTTACTTGGTCCTCTGGGCAGTTCTTC.

This clone was recorded a few times. The rearrangement links TRBV11-2 to TRBJ1-1; D is unresolved. V was trimmed by 2 bases and J by 1 base, leaving 11 bases between them. The CDR3 length is 15 residues. Germline V CDR1 and CDR2: SGHAT, FQNNGV. CDR3 protein: CASSLREMGNTEAFF. In DNA form, the CDR3 reads TGTGCCAGCAGCTTAAGAGAGATGGGGAACACTGAAGCTTTCTTT.

This clone was picked up a small number of times. J is TRBJ2-2 and V is TRBV19; the match to TRBD1 covers 11 bases. The CDR3 is made up of 16 amino acids. After removal of 5 bases from V and 4 bases from J, the junction contained 6 bases not matched to a gene. The germline V gene has CDR1 LNHDA and CDR2 SQIVND (reference sequence). This CDR3 reads CASSLGQGAATGELFF. As DNA, the CDR3 is TGTGCCAGTAGTCTCGGACAGGGGGCGGCCACCGGGGAGCTGTTTTTT. The entire variable domain, with the rest obtained from reference TRBV19 and TRBJ2-2, is as follows: DGGITQSPKYLFRKEGQNVTLSCEQNLNHDAMYWYRQDPGQGLRLIYYSQIVNDFQKGDIAEGYSVSREKKESFPLTVTSAQKNPTAFYLCASSLGQGAATGELFFGEGSRLTVL.

The chain couples TRBV2 to TRBJ1-1, with D tentatively TRBD1 (6 bases). Germline V gene data show CDR1 as SNHLY and CDR2 as FYNNEI. The germline V and J ends were trimmed by 9 bases and 1 base, with 15 bases remaining between them. This CDR3 has 14 amino acids. The CDR3 region has the DNA TGTGCCAGTCATCGGACAGAGTCGAACACTGAAGCTTTCTTT. It translates to CASHRTESNTEAFF.

The chain combines TRBV5-4 with TRBJ2-5; 11 nucleotides align to TRBD2. This CDR3 contains 16 residues. V trimming: 4 bases; J trimming: 1 base; junction bases outside the gene matches: 6. CDR1 and CDR2 from the germline V gene are SGHNT and YYREEE (reference sequence). CDR3 nucleotides: TGTGCCAGCAGCCCCGGGACTAGCGGATTCCAAGAGACCCAGTACTTC. Encoded protein: CASSPGTSGFQETQYF.

There are a few counts of this clone. The V gene is TRBV9, the J gene TRBJ1-2; 10 nucleotides match TRBD1. The ends lost 4 bases at V and 8 bases at J; junction bases unmatched: 8. The CDR3 contains 14 residues. The germline CDR1 and CDR2 sequences are SGDLS and YYNGEE. CDR3 amino acids: CASSLGQGSDGYTF. CDR3 DNA sequence: TGTGCCAGCAGCCTGGGACAGGGGAGTGACGGCTACACCTTC. Variable domain in full (rest from reference TRBV9 and TRBJ1-2): DSGVTQTPKHLITATGQRVTLRCSPRSGDLSVYWYQQSLDQGLQFLIQYYNGEERAKGNILERFSAQQFPDLHSELNLSSLELGDSALYFCASSLGQGSDGYTFGSGTRLTVV.

The chain joins TRBV27 to TRBJ2-7; D is uncertain. This CDR3 region has 16 residues. The germline CDR1 and CDR2 sequences are MNHEY and SMNVEV (reference sequence). V lost 5 bases, J lost 0 bases, and 17 bases lay in between. The CDR3, as DNA: TGTGCCAGCAGTACCGGGTTCGACATGATCTCCTACGAGCAGTACTTC. It is translated as CASSTGFDMISYEQYF.

CDR3: CASSIVYLETQYF. In DNA form, the CDR3 reads TGTGCCAGTAGTATAGTGTATTTGGAGACCCAGTACTTC. The chain combines TRBV19 with TRBJ2-5; D unresolved. The CDR3 loop spans 13 amino acids. Germline values: CDR1 LNHDA, CDR2 SQIVND (reference sequence). Deletions cut 1 base from V and 5 bases from J, with 8 bases between.

The CDR3 region is CASSSGWSGNSGNTIYF. Written as DNA, the CDR3 is TGTGCCAGCAGCTCCGGTTGGTCGGGAAACTCTGGAAACACCATATATTTT. The chain recombines TRBV9 with TRBJ1-3; D unclear. Germline V gives CDR1 SGDLS, CDR2 YYNGEE. The ends were cut back, 4 bases at V and 0 bases at J, with 17 bases in the middle. CDR3 size: 17 residues.

The chain carries TRBV5-4 and TRBJ2-3; TRBD2 matches at 7 bases. V shed 4 bases and J 6 bases; nucleotides not matched to a gene: 8. CDR3 length: 14 amino acids. CDR1 is SGHNT and CDR2 is YYREEE in the germline V gene (reference sequence). The CDR3 DNA reads as TGTGCCAGCAGCCCCCAGGGAGGGAGGGATACGCAGTATTTT. Encoded protein: CASSPQGGRDTQYF. Using reference TRBV5-4 and TRBJ2-3 for the parts outside the CDR3, the full variable domain is ETGVTQSPTHLIKTRGQQVTLRCSSQSGHNTVSWYQQALGQGPQFIFQYYREEENGRGNFPPRFSGLQFPNYSSELNVNALELDDSALYLCASSPQGGRDTQYFGPGTRLTVL.

This chain uses TRBV29-1 with TRBJ2-1; TRBD2 is a possible D gene (5 bases). The V end was cut by 7 bases, the J end by 4 bases, with 8 bases between. The CDR3 has 11 amino acids. CDR1 and CDR2 (germline): SQVTM, ANQGSEA. CDR3 amino acids: CSGTEYNEQFF. CDR3 DNA: TGCAGCGGGACTGAATACAATGAGCAGTTCTTC.

V and J are TRBV7-2 and TRBJ1-1; TRBD1 matches 8 bases. This CDR3 spans 13 amino acids. In germline, CDR1 is SGHTA, CDR2 FQGNSA. The trim removed 6 bases at V and 7 bases at J, leaving 7 bases unmatched. This CDR3 is CASRLQGAGEAFF. CDR3 in DNA: TGTGCCAGCAGACTGCAGGGGGCCGGTGAAGCTTTCTTT.

The V and J genes are TRBV9 and TRBJ1-1; D is possibly TRBD1 (5 bases). The CDR3 runs to 14 residues. Germline V gene sequence: CDR1 SGDLS, CDR2 YYNGEE. V lost 3 bases and J lost 11, with 20 bases in between. The CDR3 DNA is TGTGCCAGCAGCGATCTACTCGGGACGCCGGAGGCTTTCTTT. It encodes CASSDLLGTPEAFF.

The chain links TRBV7-9 to TRBJ2-1; D remains ambiguous. Germline assignment: CDR1 SEHNR and CDR2 FQNEAQ (reference sequence). Trimming shortened V by 0 bases and J by 8 bases, and 11 bases separated the two germline ends. This CDR3 comprises 14 residues. For the CDR3, the DNA is TGTGCCAGCAGCTTAGCCGGCGGCCCGTATGAGCAGTTCTTC. This codes for CASSLAGGPYEQFF.

The chain couples TRBV29-1 to TRBJ2-2, with D maybe TRBD2 (5 bases). The germline V and J ends were trimmed by 3 bases and 5 bases, with 10 bases remaining between them. The CDR3 is 13 residues long. Looked up from germline, CDR1 is SQVTM and CDR2 is ANQGSEA. DNA of the CDR3: TGCAGCGTTGAGCCCAGGAGGACCGGGGAGCTGTTTTTT. Its protein is CSVEPRRTGELFF.

The chain recombines TRBV7-3 with TRBJ2-1; D gene uncertain. This CDR3 is built from 14 residues. The V and J ends lost 5 bases and 3 bases respectively, with 11 bases between them. Germline V gene data show CDR1 as SGHTA and CDR2 as FQGTGA. CDR3 sequence (DNA): TGTGCCAGCAGCCGGTACCCTCGCTACAATGAGCAGTTCTTC. It codes for CASSRYPRYNEQFF.

The chain couples TRBV6-5 to TRBJ2-1; unclear D gene. The V gene's germline CDR1 is MNHEY and CDR2 SVGAGI. This CDR3 spans 12 amino acids. The V and J ends lost 5 bases and 6 bases respectively, with 8 bases between them. The CDR3 reads CASSSPGNEQFF. CDR3 nucleotides: TGTGCCAGCAGTAGCCCTGGCAATGAGCAGTTCTTC.

This clone was found a few times. CDR3 region: CASSQDLREQYF. The CDR3 region has the DNA TGCGCCAGCAGCCAAGATTTACGGGAGCAGTACTTC. This chain uses TRBV4-1 with TRBJ2-7, with unresolved D. The V and J ends lost 0 bases and 7 bases respectively, with 7 bases between them. CDR3 size: 12 residues. Germline V lookup: CDR1 MGHRA, CDR2 YSYEKL.

This chain links TRBV5-4 with TRBJ2-7; either TRBD1 or TRBD2 may fit D (5 bases each). The length of the CDR3 is 15 residues. CDR1 is SGHNT and CDR2 is YYREEE in the germline V gene (reference sequence). V gave up 4 bases and J gave up 3 bases, with 17 bases separating them. The DNA of the CDR3 is TGTGCCAGCAGCGATGGGGGTCTGGGGGTCTACGAGCAGTACTTC. Translation gives CASSDGGLGVYEQYF.

This clone was detected a few times. The rearrangement uses TRBV27 and TRBJ2-2; no clear D gene. Between the trimmed V and J ends, which lost 5 bases and 8 bases, there was a span of 15 bases. The CDR3 contains 14 residues. Germline CDR1 is MNHEY and CDR2 is SMNVEV (reference sequence). The CDR3 protein is CASSPRRLGGELFF. CDR3 sequence (DNA): TGTGCCAGCAGTCCCCGGCGTCTAGGAGGGGAGCTGTTTTTT.

This chain uses TRBV21-1 with TRBJ2-7; the table's D call of TRBD2 was not tested on the DNA. TRBV21-1 is a known pseudogene. The length of the CDR3 is 15 residues. The CDR3 is CASSNRLADSNEQYF. The CDR3 coding sequence is TGTGCCAGCAGCAATCGGCTAGCGGACTCCAACGAGCAGTACTTC.

The chain employs TRBV5-1 and TRBJ2-1, with 7 bases matching TRBD2. The germline CDR1 and CDR2 sequences are SGHRS and YFSETQ. The length of the CDR3 is 16 residues. The V segment lost 0 bases and the J segment 3 bases; nucleotides outside the gene matches: 6. CDR3 DNA: TGCGCCAGCAGCTTGGAAGGCGGGAGTTACTACAATGAGCAGTTCTTC. It translates to CASSLEGGSYYNEQFF.

This clone was detected only a few times. The rearrangement joins TRBV9 to TRBJ2-7; TRBD2 aligns across 10 bases. Germline lookup yields CDR1 SGDLS and CDR2 YYNGEE. V shed 3 bases and J 5 bases; nucleotides not matched to a gene: 11. The CDR3 totals 16 residues. The CDR3 nucleotides read TGTGCCAGCAGCGCCACCGGGACTAGCGTATCCAACGAGCAGTACTTC. Encoded protein: CASSATGTSVSNEQYF.

The chain recombines TRBV7-9 with TRBJ1-3; possible D gene TRBD1, 6 bases. The CDR3 runs 14 residues. V was pared by 8 bases and J by 3 bases, with 14 bases between. The germline CDR1 and CDR2 sequences are SEHNR and FQNEAQ (reference sequence). In DNA, the CDR3 is TGTGCCAGCCGGGCCGGGACATATGGAAACACCATATATTTT. Protein product: CASRAGTYGNTIYF.

The rearrangement links TRBV11-2 to TRBJ2-1; 15 bases match TRBD2. V shed 0 bases, J shed 8 bases, and the junction held 8 bases outside the gene matches. The CDR3 runs to 18 residues. Germline V gene data show CDR1 as SGHAT and CDR2 as FQNNGV. CDR3 amino acids: CASSLDWTSGRALYEQFF. The CDR3 DNA sequence: TGTGCCAGCAGCTTAGATTGGACTAGCGGGAGGGCCTTGTATGAGCAGTTCTTC.

This clone was counted a few times. The rearrangement links TRBV19 to TRBJ1-4; D call uncertain. CDR1 and CDR2 from the germline V gene are LNHDA and SQIVND (reference sequence). This CDR3 region has 14 residues. Trimming took off 6 bases at V and 7 bases at J, with 15 bases between the two ends. The CDR3, as DNA: TGTGCCAGTAGCACGTACGGAGAAGTTGAAAAACTGTTTTTT. It yields the protein CASSTYGEVEKLFF.

This clone has ten or more counts. CDR3 nucleotide sequence: TGTGCCAGCAGTGAAATGAGCGGCCACACCTTC. It is translated as CASSEMSGHTF. The chain couples TRBV2 to TRBJ1-2, with unresolved D. This CDR3 spans 11 amino acids. Trimming took 2 bases from V and 12 from J, leaving 10 bases between them. The V gene's germline CDR1 is SNHLY and CDR2 FYNNEI. The entire variable domain, with the rest obtained from reference TRBV2 and TRBJ1-2, is as follows: EPEVTQTPSHQVTQMGQEVILRCVPISNHLYFYWYRQILGQKVEFLVSFYNNEISEKSEIFDDQFSVERPDGSNFTLKIRSTKLEDSAMYFCASSEMSGHTFGSGTRLTVV.

The rearrangement links TRBV4-3 to TRBJ2-7; 10 bases line up with TRBD2. This CDR3 has 17 amino acids. J was trimmed by 2 bases and V by 0 bases; bases with no gene match: 7. Germline V gene lookup returns CDR1 LGHNA and CDR2 YSLEER. The CDR3 DNA sequence: TGCGCCAGCAGCCAAGATAGGGGACTAGCGAGAACCTACGAGCAGTACTTC. Translating it yields CASSQDRGLARTYEQYF.

V and J are TRBV14 and TRBJ1-2, with TRBD1 matching 10 bases. Germline CDR1 is SGHDN and CDR2 is FVKESK. The CDR3 runs to 17 residues. The junction had 8 bases not matched to a gene; V was cut back by 1 base and J by 3 bases. CDR3 DNA: TGTGCCAGCAGCCAAGGAGACAGGGGGCCGTTGGACTATGGCTACACCTTC. This codes for CASSQGDRGPLDYGYTF.